One sample yielded the 3 T cell receptor beta chains listed below, sequenced in a study of CD8+ T cells in alopecia areata. Sequencing relied on a cDNA template that was reverse transcribed from extracted RNA. TCRdb's copy holds only in-frame clones and misses some; the assay was immunoSEQ multiplex PCR. The table records some 100,000 clones, about 44% of them present only once. Specified treatment: oral pan-JAK inhibitor, 5-10 mg twice daily. The material was CD8+ T cells sorted from blood, obtained at week 24, from a patient treated with tofacitinib. Every receptor here comes from a human donor with alopecia areata.

A few counts support this clone. The V call is TRBV11-2, the J call TRBJ2-7, with 8 nucleotides matching TRBD1. The CDR3 is 13 amino acids. The V gene's germline CDR1 is SGHAT and CDR2 FQNNGV. With 3 bases clipped from V and 3 bases from J, the junction kept 1 base outside the gene matches. The CDR3 DNA follows: TGTGCCAGCAGCTTCGGGACAGGCTACGAGCAGTACTTC. Protein sequence: CASSFGTGYEQYF.

The chain has TRBV9 and TRBJ2-1; 9 positions agree with TRBD1. V was clipped by 3 bases and J by 7 bases; unmatched bases: 11. This CDR3 contains 16 residues. The germline V gene has CDR1 SGDLS and CDR2 YYNGEE. The CDR3 reads CASSAGGQGPWNEQFF. Here the CDR3 DNA reads TGTGCCAGCAGCGCGGGGGGACAGGGCCCATGGAATGAGCAGTTCTTC.

In its sample, this clone was seen many times. In the same sample, other DNA sequences code for this CDR3. The chain couples TRBV9 to TRBJ2-3; D unresolved. Germline assignment: CDR1 SGDLS and CDR2 YYNGEE. Trimming pared 0 bases from V and 1 base from J, leaving 6 bases between. The CDR3 runs 14 residues. The DNA for the CDR3 is TGTGCCAGCAGCGTAGCTTACGGCACAGATACGCAGTATTTT. It translates to CASSVAYGTDTQYF.